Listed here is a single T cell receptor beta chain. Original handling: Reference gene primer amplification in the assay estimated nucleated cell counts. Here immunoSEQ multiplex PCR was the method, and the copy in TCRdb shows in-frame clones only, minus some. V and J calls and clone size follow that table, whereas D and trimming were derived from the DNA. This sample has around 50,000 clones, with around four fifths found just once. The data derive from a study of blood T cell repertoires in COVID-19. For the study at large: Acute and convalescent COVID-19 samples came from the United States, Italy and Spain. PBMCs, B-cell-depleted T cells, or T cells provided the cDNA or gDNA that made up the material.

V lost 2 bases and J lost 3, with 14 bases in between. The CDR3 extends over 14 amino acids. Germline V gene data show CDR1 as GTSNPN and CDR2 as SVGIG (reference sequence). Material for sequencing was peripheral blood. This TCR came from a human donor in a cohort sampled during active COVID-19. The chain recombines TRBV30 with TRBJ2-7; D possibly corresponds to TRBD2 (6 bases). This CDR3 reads CAWSLGPGGYEQYF. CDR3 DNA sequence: TGTGCCTGGAGTCTGGGACCCGGGGGCTACGAGCAGTACTTC. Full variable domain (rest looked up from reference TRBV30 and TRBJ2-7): SQTIHQWPATLVQPVGSPLSLECTVEGTSNPNLYWYRQAAGRGLQLLFYSVGIGQISSEVPQNLSASRPQDRQFILSSKKLLLSDSGFYLCAWSLGPGGYEQYFGPGTRLTVT.